This T cell receptor beta chain is drawn from a study of blood T cell repertoires in COVID-19. Overall study context: The origin of the acute and convalescent COVID-19 samples was the United States, Italy and Spain. Sample material is recorded as cDNA or gDNA derived from T cells, B-cell-depleted T cells, or PBMCs.

Germline V lookup: CDR1 PRHDT, CDR2 FYEKMQ (reference sequence). J was trimmed by 2 bases and V by 2 bases; bases with no gene match: 6. CDR3 size: 18 residues. Under the authors' procedure: Estimated nucleated cell counts came from reference gene primer amplification. The assay was immunoSEQ multiplex PCR, and TCRdb's table has in-frame clones only and misses some. The V and J calls and clone size are taken from that table; D and trimming were inferred from the DNA. The table records around 120,000 clones, roughly 90% of them present only once. Sequenced input: peripheral blood. The chain uses TRBV13 and TRBJ2-2; 12 nucleotides match TRBD2. This sequence was found in a man between 50 and 59 years old with acute or convalescent COVID-19. CDR3 in DNA: TGTGCCAGCAGCTTACTGACTAGCGGGAGACCAAACACCGGGGAGCTGTTTTTT. This translates into CASSLLTSGRPNTGELFF.